This is a list of T cell receptor beta chains from one sample in a study of T cell responses to AZD1222 COVID-19 vaccine. The method was immunoSEQ multiplex PCR; TCRdb's version includes in-frame clones alone and lacks a portion of them. Of about 220,000 clones listed, around 93% were seen once; the top ten hold 0.95% to 1.1%. Sample: peripheral blood, taken on day 0 of MenACWY control vaccination. The receptor set was obtained from an adult in good health. The CDR3 runs from the conserved cysteine through the conserved F or W. Each record gives: D gene, clone size, V gene, J gene, CDR3 protein, CDR3 DNA. A D gene is named only where the DNA matches it firmly. Rows may omit the clone size; those that give it use once, few, many or a size class.

>NA|NA|TRBV6-5|TRBJ1-5
CASSLDSRNQPQHF
TGTGCCAGCAGTCTGGACAGCCGCAATCAGCCCCAGCATTTT
>TRBD1|NA|TRBV6-1|TRBJ2-7
CASSEGTGGVLGQYF
TGTGCCAGCAGTGAGGGGACAGGGGGGGTGTTAGGGCAGTACTTC
>NA|NA|TRBV5-1|TRBJ1-2
CASSLGTNYGYTF
TGCGCCAGCAGCTTGGGGACCAACTATGGCTACACCTTC
>NA|NA|TRBV6-5|TRBJ2-1
CASSRLLRDEQFF
TGTGCCAGCAGTAGACTTCTTAGGGATGAGCAGTTCTTC
>NA|NA|TRBV6-5|TRBJ1-2
CASTPGGDYGYTF
TGTGCCAGCACCCCGGGCGGGGACTATGGCTACACCTTC
>NA|once|TRBV12-3/TRBV12-4|TRBJ1-1
CASSLAANTEAFF
TGTGCCAGCAGTTTAGCGGCTAACACTGAAGCTTTCTTT
>TRBD1|once|TRBV10-2|TRBJ1-5
CASCGQGSSNQPQHF
TGCGCCAGCTGTGGACAGGGATCGAGCAATCAGCCCCAGCATTTT
>NA|NA|TRBV10-3|TRBJ2-1
CAISDRAYEQFF
TGTGCCATCAGTGACAGGGCGTATGAGCAGTTCTTC
>NA|NA|TRBV7-2|TRBJ1-5
CASSLAAHQPQHF
TGTGCCAGCAGCTTAGCGGCACATCAGCCCCAGCATTTT
>TRBD1|NA|TRBV6-1|TRBJ2-7
CASSEASAGGYEQYF
TGTGCCAGCAGTGAAGCGAGCGCAGGGGGCTACGAGCAGTACTTC
>NA|NA|TRBV12-3/TRBV12-4|TRBJ2-5
CASSSGPVETQYF
TGTGCCAGCAGCTCAGGGCCCGTGGAGACCCAGTACTTC
>NA|once|TRBV25-1|TRBJ1-1
CASSDGGTGTEAFF
TGTGCCAGCAGTGACGGGGGCACAGGCACTGAAGCTTTCTTT
>NA|NA|TRBV9|TRBJ1-2
CASSVGGHGYTF
TGTGCCAGCAGCGTAGGGGGCCATGGCTACACCTTC
>TRBD1|NA|TRBV29-1|TRBJ1-2
CSGLTGQGYTF
TGCAGCGGCCTGACAGGGCAGGGCTACACCTTC
>TRBD1|NA|TRBV18|TRBJ1-1
CASSPGQALNTEAFF
TGTGCCAGCTCACCCGGACAGGCTTTGAACACTGAAGCTTTCTTT
>NA|NA|TRBV18|TRBJ2-1
CASSPGSSREQFF
TGTGCCAGCTCACCAGGTAGCAGTCGTGAGCAGTTCTTC
>NA|NA|TRBV4-3|TRBJ1-5
CASSQDPASNQPQHF
TGCGCCAGCAGCCAAGATCCGGCGAGCAATCAGCCCCAGCATTTT
>NA|once|TRBV7-2|TRBJ2-7
CASSSLSGYKPFEQYF
TGTGCCAGCAGCTCCCTTAGTGGGTACAAGCCCTTCGAGCAGTACTTC
>NA|NA|TRBV30|TRBJ1-2
CAWTPSGRDGYTF
TGTGCCTGGACCCCAAGTGGAAGGGATGGCTACACCTTC
>NA|NA|TRBV27|TRBJ2-7
CASSPLGPYEQYF
TGTGCCAGCAGTCCTTTAGGACCCTACGAGCAGTACTTC
>TRBD1|NA|TRBV27|TRBJ1-3
CASSSGSRGLSGNTIYF
TGTGCCAGCAGTTCCGGATCCAGGGGGCTGTCTGGAAACACCATATATTTT
>TRBD2|NA|TRBV28|TRBJ2-3
CASSTGTSGGPQDTQYF
TGTGCCAGCAGTACCGGGACTAGCGGGGGCCCCCAAGATACGCAGTATTTT
>NA|NA|TRBV14|TRBJ2-7
CASSQVRRQYF
TGTGCCAGCAGCCAAGTACGGCGCCAATACTTC
>NA|NA|TRBV7-9|TRBJ2-3
CASSRRQNKRDTQYF
TGTGCCAGCAGCCGAAGACAGAATAAACGAGATACGCAGTATTTT
>NA|NA|TRBV7-9|TRBJ1-4
CASSLGVGRTNEKLFF
TGTGCCAGCAGCTTAGGGGTCGGCAGAACTAATGAAAAACTGTTTTTT
>NA|NA|TRBV28|TRBJ1-2
CASSPTTNYGYTF
TGTGCCAGCAGCCCGACGACTAACTATGGCTACACCTTC
>NA|NA|TRBV2|TRBJ2-1
CASSPDSLGTEQFF
TGTGCCAGCAGTCCGGACAGTCTGGGCACTGAGCAGTTCTTC
>TRBD1|NA|TRBV29-1|TRBJ2-2
CSASDRGWAGELFF
TGCAGCGCCTCGGACAGGGGTTGGGCCGGGGAGCTGTTTTTT
>TRBD1|NA|TRBV5-4|TRBJ1-6
CASSFKGQGGSPLHF
TGTGCCAGCAGCTTTAAGGGACAGGGGGGTTCACCCCTCCACTTT
>NA|NA|TRBV5-1|TRBJ2-2
CASSLGAANTGELFF
TGCGCCAGCAGCTTGGGCGCCGCGAACACCGGGGAGCTGTTTTTT
>TRBD1|NA|TRBV27|TRBJ1-4
CASSPRTGTNEKLFF
TGTGCCAGCAGTCCCCGGACAGGCACTAATGAAAAACTGTTTTTT
>TRBD1|NA|TRBV19|TRBJ2-5
CASSLGQGLETQYF
TGTGCCAGTAGTCTCGGACAGGGGTTAGAGACCCAGTACTTC
>NA|NA|TRBV12-3/TRBV12-4|TRBJ2-1
CASSLYDEQFF
TGTGCCAGCAGTTTATACGATGAGCAGTTCTTC